This entry lists 5 T cell receptor beta chains sequenced from one sample in a study of low-dose radiotherapy and immunotherapy resistance in tumors. Indicated time point: after trial treatment. Treatment noted: LDRT plus nivolumab, ipilimumab, low-dose cyclophosphamide and aspirin (RACIN trial). First-strand cDNA relied on TRAV- and TRBV-specific primers spanning alpha and beta chains. Both a constant-region primer and a V-primer adapter served to amplify TCRs across 15 to 20 PCR cycles. TCRdb re-called the reads with MiXCR, one entry per CDR3 protein. The sample carries 65,000 to 85,000 distinct CDR3 sequences, less than 20% recorded once. Source: PBMCs, taken after low-dose radiotherapy plus immunotherapy. The receptors were sampled from a male donor with prostate cancer.

This clonotype was detected ten times or more. V is TRBV10-2 and J is TRBJ2-1; D possibly corresponds to TRBD2 (6 bases). Trimming removed 1 base at V and 7 bases at J, with 11 bases between. Per the germline V gene, CDR1 is WSHSY and CDR2 is SAAADI. The CDR3 is 14 amino acids. The CDR3 DNA follows: TGCGCCAGCAGTGAGTTTCCCGGGACTAATGAGCAGTTCTTC. Translation gives CASSEFPGTNEQFF.

This clonotype was seen ten or more times. The chain carries TRBV4-2 and TRBJ1-4, with D unresolved. The length of the CDR3 is 14 residues. Trimming took off 2 bases at V and 0 bases at J, with 4 bases between the two ends. The germline V gene has CDR1 LGHNA and CDR2 YNFKEQ. CDR3 sequence: CASSQQATNEKLFF. The DNA for the CDR3 is TGTGCCAGCAGCCAACAGGCAACTAATGAAAAACTGTTTTTT.

This clonotype appeared many times. The chain joins TRBV29-1 to TRBJ2-1; possibly TRBD2 for D (6 bases). Trimming cost V 4 bases and J 0 bases, with 13 bases left between them. The CDR3 spans 15 residues. Germline V gene lookup returns CDR1 SQVTM and CDR2 ANQGSEA. CDR3 nucleotides: TGCAGCGTTGTGGGAGCACTAGCCTCCTACAATGAGCAGTTCTTC. Translating it yields CSVVGALASYNEQFF.

Many counts were recorded for this clonotype. The chain links TRBV28 to TRBJ2-1; weak D call: TRBD1 (6 bases). V was shortened by 7 bases and J by 0 bases, with 13 bases between the two germline ends. The V gene's germline CDR1 is MDHEN and CDR2 SYDVKM. The CDR3 sequence is 15 residues long. The CDR3 sequence is CASISPGDSYNEQFF. As DNA, the CDR3 is TGTGCCAGCATCTCCCCAGGGGACTCCTACAATGAGCAGTTCTTC.

This clonotype was counted at least ten times. V is TRBV15 and J is TRBJ2-3, with unresolved D. The ends were cut back, 0 bases at V and 5 bases at J, with 3 bases in the middle. The CDR3 runs to 12 residues. The V gene's germline CDR1 is LNHNV and CDR2 YYDKDF (reference sequence). The CDR3 sequence: CATSRDGDTQYF. DNA of the CDR3: TGTGCCACCAGCAGAGACGGAGATACGCAGTATTTT.